These T cell receptor beta chains were read from a single sample in a study of regulatory T cells in long-lasting Graves disease. TCRdb re-derived calls from the multiplex PCR reads in MiXCR, one entry per CDR3 protein. The sample lists 250,000 to 400,000 distinct CDR3 sequences, approximately 20% occurring once. The material was peripheral blood mononuclear cells (PBMCs), obtained at new diagnosis, from a patient treated with antithyroid drugs. All receptors derive from a female donor with Graves disease. CDR3s include the opening cysteine and the closing phenylalanine or tryptophan.

>16|TRBV11-1
CASSLGGYGGQETQYF
>17|TRBV18
CASSPTVGLWGLDEAFF
>13|TRBV5-1
CASSSSSYNEQFF
>14|TRBV12-3/TRBV12-4
CASSPRQERYGYTF
>15|TRBV12-3/TRBV12-4
CASSFDARRANVLTF
>14|TRBV12-3/TRBV12-4
CASSMTVTNEKLFF
>14|TRBV10-2
CASDSGRGVDTQYF
>18|TRBV19
CASSRLGQGPSGRNEQYF
>15|TRBV6-2/TRBV6-3
CASSVNPMGSDEQFF
>17|TRBV19
CASSSRTGGQKFYEQYF
>13|TRBV25-1
CASSDLVGGGYTF
>14|TRBV29-1
CSVARDWMNTEAFF
>13|TRBV27
CASSTDFYNEQFF
>14|TRBV25-1
CASRGRGPQETQYF
>15|TRBV9
CASSAWFSGANVLTF
>14|TRBV24-1
CATSDRDGYQPQHF
>15|TRBV11-2
CASNSLAGLPETQYF
>14|TRBV12-3/TRBV12-4
CASRGQLIHQPQHF
>13|TRBV5-4
CASSSGQGREQYF
>17|TRBV6-2/TRBV6-3
CASSYVVAGASSYEQYF